Detailed here is one TCR beta chain. At one end the junction does not follow the germline gene, possibly because of a read error. RNA, at about 0.5 to 1 ug, was reverse transcribed with random hexamers. A multiplex approach, immunoSEQ multiplex PCR, amplified TCR beta CDR3 across 54 Vbeta and 13 Jbeta. MiXCR, applied by TCRdb to the immunoSEQ multiplex PCR reads, yields one record per CDR3 protein. The sample has some 150,000 distinct CDR3 sequences; approximately 96% are singletons. This CDR3 has 12 residues. The source of the sample is a study of CD8 T cells in Susac syndrome. The sequencing input was CD8+ T cells from PBMCs. The chain employs TRBV12-3 or TRBV12-4 and TRBJ2-1; the match to TRBD1 covers 8 bases. The sequence was obtained from a human donor with multiple sclerosis. The CDR3 is CASSTPDRDPQF. The DNA of the CDR3 is TGTGCCAGCAGTACCCCGGACAGGGACCCTCAGTTC.